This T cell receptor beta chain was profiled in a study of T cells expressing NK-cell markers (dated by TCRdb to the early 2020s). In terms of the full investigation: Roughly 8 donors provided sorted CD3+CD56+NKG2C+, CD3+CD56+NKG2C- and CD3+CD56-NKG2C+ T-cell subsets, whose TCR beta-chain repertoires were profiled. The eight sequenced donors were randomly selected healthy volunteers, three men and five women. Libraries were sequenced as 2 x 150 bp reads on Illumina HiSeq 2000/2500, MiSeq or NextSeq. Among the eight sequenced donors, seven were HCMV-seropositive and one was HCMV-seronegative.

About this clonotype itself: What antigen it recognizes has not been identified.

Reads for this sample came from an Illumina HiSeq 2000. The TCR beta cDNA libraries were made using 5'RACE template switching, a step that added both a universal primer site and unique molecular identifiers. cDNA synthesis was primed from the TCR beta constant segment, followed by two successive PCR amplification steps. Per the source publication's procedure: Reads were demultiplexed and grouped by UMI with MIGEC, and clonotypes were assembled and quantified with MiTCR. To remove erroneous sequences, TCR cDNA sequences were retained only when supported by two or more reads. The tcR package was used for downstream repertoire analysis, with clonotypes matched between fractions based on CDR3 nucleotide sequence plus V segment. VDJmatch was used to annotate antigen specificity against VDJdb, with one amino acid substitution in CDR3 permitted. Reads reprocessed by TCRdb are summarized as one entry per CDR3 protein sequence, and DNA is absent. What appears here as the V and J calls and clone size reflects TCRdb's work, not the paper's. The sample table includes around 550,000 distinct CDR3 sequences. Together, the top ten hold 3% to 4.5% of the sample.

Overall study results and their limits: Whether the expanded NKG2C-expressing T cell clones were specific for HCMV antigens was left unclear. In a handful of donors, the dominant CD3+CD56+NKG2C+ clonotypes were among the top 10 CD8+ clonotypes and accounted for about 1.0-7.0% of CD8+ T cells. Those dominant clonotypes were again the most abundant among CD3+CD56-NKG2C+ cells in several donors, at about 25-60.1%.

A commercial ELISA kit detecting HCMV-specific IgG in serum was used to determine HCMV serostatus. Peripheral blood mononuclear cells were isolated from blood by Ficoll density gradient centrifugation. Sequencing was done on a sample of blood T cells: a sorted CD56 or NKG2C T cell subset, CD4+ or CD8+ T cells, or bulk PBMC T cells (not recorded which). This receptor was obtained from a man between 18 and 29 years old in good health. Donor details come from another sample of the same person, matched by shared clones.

The CDR3 region: CASSFPREGYNEQFF. The chain couples TRBV5-1 to TRBJ2-1; TCRdb names TRBD2, which stays unverified in the absence of DNA. CDR1 and CDR2 are drawn from the germline V gene: SGHRS, YFSETQ. The CDR3 starts with the cysteine, ends with the phenylalanine, and has 15 residues. Only the protein sequence is given.